This TCR beta chain was captured by sequencing in a study of control samples from healthy donors and cancer patients. V was pared by 1 base and J by 16 bases, with 20 bases between. This CDR3 spans 14 amino acids. Germline assignment: CDR1 MGHRA and CDR2 YSYEKL. Generated by immunoSEQ multiplex PCR, the TCRdb table keeps only in-frame clones and is missing some. The repertoire consists of some 130,000 clones, with around nine tenths occurring once and the leading ten covering 5.5% to 7%. This chain connects TRBV4-1 to TRBJ1-3, with D perhaps TRBD1 (5 bases). This clonotype was sampled from a man between 18 and 29 years old in good health. The specimen sequenced was blood. This chain's CDR3 is CASSQVGGTRGSYF. In DNA form, the CDR3 reads TGCGCCAGCAGCCAAGTCGGGGGGACCCGGGGTAGCTATTTT.